This passage covers 28 T cell receptor beta chains from one sample sequenced in a study of cytomegalovirus exposure and HLA in healthy donors. PCR employed 60 Vbeta and 13 Jbeta primers. Sequencing used immunoSEQ multiplex PCR; TCRdb keeps in-frame clones, though not all of them. The sample shows nearly 95,000 clones, less than 10% of them seen only once. Source material: PBMCs. The receptors come from a man aged 45-65 years in good health and CMV-seronegative.

This clone showed up just a few times. V and J are TRBV19 and TRBJ1-5; TRBD1 agrees at 12 bases. The CDR3 runs 18 residues. The V and J ends lost 7 bases and 4 bases, in that order; junction bases with no gene match: 14. Germline CDR1 is LNHDA and CDR2 is SQIVND (reference sequence). The CDR3 loop reads CASTDNGGGQGANQPQHF. The CDR3 region has the DNA TGTGCCAGTACCGACAACGGGGGGGGACAGGGGGCAAATCAGCCCCAGCATTTT. The full variable domain, completed using reference TRBV19 and TRBJ1-5, is DGGITQSPKYLFRKEGQNVTLSCEQNLNHDAMYWYRQDPGQGLRLIYYSQIVNDFQKGDIAEGYSVSREKKESFPLTVTSAQKNPTAFYLCASTDNGGGQGANQPQHFGDGTRLSIL.

This clone was recorded a few times. The chain combines TRBV6-1 with TRBJ1-5; D remains ambiguous. The CDR3 sequence is 13 residues long. The germline V gene encodes CDR1 MNHNS and CDR2 SASEGT. The germline V and J ends were trimmed by 10 bases and 4 bases, with 14 bases remaining between them. The CDR3 DNA reads TGTGCCACCCAACAAATTTGGAATCAGCCCCAGCATTTT. It yields the protein CATQQIWNQPQHF.

This clone occurred a few times. This chain connects TRBV7-9 to TRBJ1-4; D remains unclear. The CDR3 is made up of 14 amino acids. The ends were cut back, 5 bases at V and 11 bases at J, with 18 bases in the middle. The germline CDR1 and CDR2 sequences are SEHNR and FQNEAQ (reference sequence). CDR3 DNA: TGTGCCAGCAGCCCAGGACGGGGATTCGGGAAACTGTTTTTT. It specifies CASSPGRGFGKLFF.

The DNA for the CDR3 is TGTGCCAGCAGCCTAGCGTCCGGGGAGCTGTTTTTT. Protein sequence: CASSLASGELFF. This chain links TRBV6-1 with TRBJ2-2; a weak D match, TRBD2 (6 bases). The CDR3 length is 12 residues. V lost 6 bases to trimming and J lost 6 bases, with 8 bases between them. The germline gives CDR1 MNHNS, CDR2 SASEGT.

This clone turned up a few times. J is TRBJ2-5 and V is TRBV5-4; tentative D call: TRBD1 (5 bases). The V gene's germline CDR1 is SGHNT and CDR2 YYREEE (reference sequence). This CDR3 region has 15 residues. Between the trimmed V and J ends, which lost 4 bases and 1 base, there was a span of 14 bases. This chain's CDR3 is CASSTTDRFQETQYF. CDR3 coding DNA: TGTGCCAGCAGCACCACAGACAGATTCCAAGAGACCCAGTACTTC.

DNA for the CDR3: TGTGCCAGCAGCTTCCCCGGGACTAAAGAGACCCAGTACTTC. Its translation is CASSFPGTKETQYF. The chain couples TRBV5-4 to TRBJ2-5; 7 bases agree with TRBD2. V trimming: 2 bases; J trimming: 3 bases; junction bases outside the gene matches: 4. Per germline, CDR1 SGHNT and CDR2 YYREEE (reference sequence). This CDR3 spans 14 amino acids.

The gene calls are TRBV4-1 and TRBJ1-5; D perhaps matches TRBD1 (6 bases). This CDR3 has 14 residues. With 3 bases removed from V and 2 bases from J, the gap between germline ends came to 8 bases. Germline CDR1 reads MGHRA; CDR2 reads YSYEKL. The CDR3 sequence: CASSHRQGNQPQHF. CDR3 DNA sequence: TGCGCCAGCAGCCACCGACAGGGCAATCAGCCCCAGCATTTT.

This chain uses TRBV6-1 with TRBJ2-7, with 7 bases fitting TRBD2. This CDR3 region has 12 residues. V lost 10 bases, J lost 2 bases, and 5 bases stayed unmatched. The germline gives CDR1 MNHNS, CDR2 SASEGT. The CDR3 region is CATSAGTYEQYF. The CDR3 DNA sequence: TGTGCCACCTCAGCGGGAACCTACGAGCAGTACTTC.

This clone appeared a few times. The chain carries TRBV29-1 and TRBJ1-4; D gene unclear. CDR3 length equals 12 residues. V dropped 4 bases and J dropped 4 bases, with 7 bases sitting between them. CDR1 and CDR2 from the germline V gene are SQVTM and ANQGSEA. The DNA for the CDR3 is TGCAGCGTTGGCAGGTTTAATGAAAAACTGTTTTTT. Encoded protein: CSVGRFNEKLFF.

V and J are TRBV28 and TRBJ2-3; a weak D match, TRBD2 (6 bases). There are 12 residues in the CDR3. CDR1 MDHEN and CDR2 SYDVKM come from the germline V gene. The germline V and J ends were trimmed by 6 bases and 6 bases, with 10 bases remaining between them. The CDR3 reads CASRGSGDTQYF. The CDR3 DNA follows: TGTGCCAGCAGGGGGAGCGGGGATACGCAGTATTTT.

The chain employs TRBV15 and TRBJ2-1; TRBD2 matches 10 bases. The ends lost 0 bases at V and 5 bases at J; junction bases unmatched: 7. CDR3 length: 17 residues. Germline CDR1 is LNHNV and CDR2 is YYDKDF (reference sequence). CDR3 region: CATSRDRGAGGNNEQFF. In DNA, the CDR3 is TGTGCCACCAGCAGAGATCGAGGAGCGGGAGGGAACAATGAGCAGTTCTTC. Full variable domain (rest looked up from reference TRBV15 and TRBJ2-1): DAMVIQNPRYQVTQFGKPVTLSCSQTLNHNVMYWYQQKSSQAPKLLFHYYDKDFNNEADTPDNFQSRRPNTSFCFLDIRSPGLGDTAMYLCATSRDRGAGGNNEQFFGPGTRLTVL.

At least ten counts were recorded for this clone. This rearrangement joins TRBV7-3 to TRBJ2-1; D uncertain. This CDR3 contains 14 residues. V was pared by 2 bases and J by 6 bases, with 11 bases between. Per the germline V gene, CDR1 is SGHTA and CDR2 is FQGTGA. In DNA form, the CDR3 reads TGTGCCAGCAGCTTATCACCCTTAGCCAATGAGCAGTTCTTC. Its protein product is CASSLSPLANEQFF.

The chain carries TRBV28 and TRBJ1-2; D unresolved. Germline CDR1 reads MDHEN; CDR2 reads SYDVKM. V gave up 6 bases and J gave up 6 bases, with 11 bases separating them. There are 12 residues in the CDR3. CDR3 nucleotide sequence: TGTGCCAGCAGCGGACCCGGGGATGGCTACACCTTC. Translation: CASSGPGDGYTF.

This clone was seen a handful of times. The rearrangement uses TRBV5-1 and TRBJ1-2, with no clear D. The CDR3 runs 15 residues. Germline V gene data show CDR1 as SGHRS and CDR2 as YFSETQ. Trimming took 0 bases from V and 4 from J, leaving 13 bases between them. DNA of the CDR3: TGCGCCAGCAGCTTGGTACCCGGCCAGGCCTATGGCTACACCTTC. As protein: CASSLVPGQAYGYTF.

This clone showed up just a few times. Written as DNA, the CDR3 is TGTGCCAGCAGCGTCGGGACTAGCGGGAGTGCGAACATTCAGTACTTC. The encoded protein is CASSVGTSGSANIQYF. The genes are TRBV9 and TRBJ2-4, with 14 bases fitting TRBD2. Germline assignment: CDR1 SGDLS and CDR2 YYNGEE. The J segment lost 7 bases and the V segment lost 2 bases, leaving 5 bases of the junction unmatched. The CDR3 runs 16 residues.

The rearrangement joins TRBV19 to TRBJ1-3, with D tentatively TRBD1 (5 bases). Per the germline V gene, CDR1 is LNHDA and CDR2 is SQIVND (reference sequence). V was pared by 0 bases and J by 3 bases, with 15 bases between. The CDR3 runs to 17 residues. The CDR3 bases are TGTGCCAGTAGTATAGATCAGGAGGGGCCGGTTGGAAACACCATATATTTT. It encodes CASSIDQEGPVGNTIYF. Combining the CDR3 with reference TRBV19 and TRBJ1-3 gives the whole variable domain DGGITQSPKYLFRKEGQNVTLSCEQNLNHDAMYWYRQDPGQGLRLIYYSQIVNDFQKGDIAEGYSVSREKKESFPLTVTSAQKNPTAFYLCASSIDQEGPVGNTIYFGEGSWLTVV.

This chain connects TRBV13 to TRBJ2-7, with D possibly being TRBD2 (5 bases). There are 15 residues in the CDR3. The ends were cut back, 0 bases at V and 2 bases at J, with 11 bases in the middle. Germline CDR1 PRHDT, CDR2 FYEKMQ (reference sequence). CDR3 bases: TGTGCCAGCAGCTTAGGCCGGACTCCTACCTACGAGCAGTACTTC. This translates into CASSLGRTPTYEQYF.

This clone was counted a few times. The genes are TRBV5-1 and TRBJ1-4, with 9 bases matching TRBD1. This CDR3 spans 15 amino acids. Per germline, CDR1 SGHRS and CDR2 YFSETQ. After removal of 3 bases from V and 4 bases from J, the junction contained 4 bases not matched to a gene. The CDR3 nucleotides are TGCGCCAGCAGCTGGACAGGGGTGGATAATGAAAAACTGTTTTTT. This translates into CASSWTGVDNEKLFF.

This clone was counted between two and nine times. This chain links TRBV5-1 with TRBJ1-2; TRBD1 agrees at 8 bases. Germline V lookup: CDR1 SGHRS, CDR2 YFSETQ. V shed 4 bases and J 6 bases; nucleotides not matched to a gene: 2. The CDR3 spans 12 residues. The DNA of the CDR3 is TGCGCCAGCAGCCTGGACAGGGATGGCTACACCTTC. Protein sequence: CASSLDRDGYTF.

About this clone: Other DNA sequences in the same sample also yield this CDR3. The CDR3 loop is CAIGGGSNEKLFF. For the CDR3, the DNA is TGTGCCATCGGGGGGGGAAGTAATGAAAAACTGTTTTTT. The chain links TRBV28 to TRBJ1-4, with a possible D match to TRBD1 (5 bases). Trimming shortened V by 10 bases and J by 4 bases, and 13 bases separated the two germline ends. Germline CDR1 and CDR2: MDHEN and SYDVKM. This CDR3 is built from 13 residues.

About this clone itself: An end of the junction does not agree with germline; a read error may underlie this. The rearrangement joins TRBV10-1 to TRBJ1-2; D is possibly TRBD1 (5 bases). The germline V gene has CDR1 WNHNN and CDR2 SYGVQD (reference sequence). This CDR3 is built from 22 residues. In nucleotides, the CDR3 is TGCGCCAGCAGTGAGCTCGTGGTTCCTGCCGTTTTTATCTCCCGGACACAATATGGCCACACCTTC. Translation gives CASSELVVPAVFISRTQYGHTF.

Only a few counts were recorded for this clone. The chain is built from TRBV7-9 and TRBJ2-4; TRBD1 aligns across 9 bases. Germline V gene sequence: CDR1 SEHNR, CDR2 FQNEAQ (reference sequence). The CDR3 sequence is 15 residues long. With 4 bases clipped from V and 6 bases from J, the junction kept 7 bases outside the gene matches. The CDR3 nucleotides read TGTGCCAGCAGCTGGGGACAGGGAAATAGAAACATTCAGTACTTC. It codes for CASSWGQGNRNIQYF.

This clone occurred a few times. J is TRBJ1-2 and V is TRBV9; no clear D gene. The length of the CDR3 is 15 residues. Germline CDR1 and CDR2: SGDLS and YYNGEE. Trimming left V 4 bases short and J 4 bases short, with 17 bases between. The DNA for the CDR3 is TGTGCCAGCAGCCCACTGGAGGATACGCGCTATGGCTACACCTTC. Amino acid sequence: CASSPLEDTRYGYTF.

This clone occurred a few times. The rearrangement uses TRBV30 and TRBJ1-1; D might be TRBD1 (5 bases). The CDR3 extends over 11 amino acids. V shed 3 bases and J shed 4 bases, with 6 bases lying between them. CDR1 is GTSNPN, CDR2 SVGIG, per germline (reference sequence). The CDR3: CAWRQGTEAFF. In nucleotides, the CDR3 is TGTGCCTGGAGGCAGGGCACTGAAGCTTTCTTT. The whole variable domain, filled in from reference TRBV30 and TRBJ1-1, reads SQTIHQWPATLVQPVGSPLSLECTVEGTSNPNLYWYRQAAGRGLQLLFYSVGIGQISSEVPQNLSASRPQDRQFILSSKKLLLSDSGFYLCAWRQGTEAFFGQGTRLTVV.

This clone appeared a few times. The chain joins TRBV6-5 to TRBJ2-1, with 7 bases aligning to TRBD1. There are 15 residues in the CDR3. The germline V gene encodes CDR1 MNHEY and CDR2 SVGAGI. Germline trimming cut 5 bases from V and 5 bases from J; bases unmatched to any gene: 9. The DNA for the CDR3 is TGTGCCAGCAGTGTCTCAGGGGGACAGAACAATGAGCAGTTCTTC. Translating gives CASSVSGGQNNEQFF.

This chain links TRBV28 with TRBJ2-7; 7 bases map to TRBD2. Per germline, CDR1 MDHEN and CDR2 SYDVKM. The CDR3 has 15 amino acids. Trimming at V came to 4 bases and at J to 1 base, leaving 7 bases not matched to a gene. CDR3 DNA sequence: TGTGCCAGCAGTTCACCAGCGGGACGGTCCTACGAGCAGTACTTC. Encoded protein: CASSSPAGRSYEQYF.

This clone appeared a few times. The chain carries TRBV6-5 and TRBJ1-3, with no clear D. Germline V gives CDR1 MNHEY, CDR2 SVGAGI. V lost 6 bases and J lost 1, with 10 bases in between. This CDR3 spans 14 amino acids. The DNA for the CDR3 is TGTGCCAGCAGGCGGGAAAAATCTGGAAACACCATATATTTT. Residues: CASRREKSGNTIYF.

This clone was picked up a small number of times. The V call is TRBV10-3, the J call TRBJ2-1; TRBD2 agrees at 9 bases. The CDR3 contains 15 residues. V was clipped by 2 bases and J by 8 bases; unmatched bases: 7. Looked up from germline, CDR1 is ENHRY and CDR2 is SYGVKD. The CDR3 region has the DNA TGTGCCATCAGTGAGCTAGCGGGACTAGGGGATGAGCAGTTCTTC. Residues: CAISELAGLGDEQFF.